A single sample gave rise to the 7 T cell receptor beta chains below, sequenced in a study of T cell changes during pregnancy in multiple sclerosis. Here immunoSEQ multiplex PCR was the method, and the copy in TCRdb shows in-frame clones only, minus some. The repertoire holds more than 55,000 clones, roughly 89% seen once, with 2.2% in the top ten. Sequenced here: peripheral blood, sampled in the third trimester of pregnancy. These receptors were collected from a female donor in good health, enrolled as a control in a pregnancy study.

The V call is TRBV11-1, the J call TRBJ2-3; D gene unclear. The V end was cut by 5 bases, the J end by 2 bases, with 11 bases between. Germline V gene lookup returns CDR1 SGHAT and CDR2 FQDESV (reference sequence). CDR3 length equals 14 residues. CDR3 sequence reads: CASSTSRDTDTQYF. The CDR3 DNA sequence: TGTGCCAGCAGCACGTCGCGAGACACAGATACGCAGTATTTT. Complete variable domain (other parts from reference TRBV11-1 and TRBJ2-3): EAEVAQSPRYKITEKSQAVAFWCDPISGHATLYWYRQILGQGPELLVQFQDESVVDDSQLPKDRFSAERLKGVDSTLKIQPAELGDSAMYLCASSTSRDTDTQYFGPGTRLTVL.

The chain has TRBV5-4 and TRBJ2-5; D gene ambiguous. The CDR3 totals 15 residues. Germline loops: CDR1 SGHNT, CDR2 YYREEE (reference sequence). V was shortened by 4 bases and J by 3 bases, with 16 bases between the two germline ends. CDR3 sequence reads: CASSDRRNVKETQYF. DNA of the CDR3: TGTGCCAGCAGCGACCGGCGGAACGTGAAAGAGACCCAGTACTTC.

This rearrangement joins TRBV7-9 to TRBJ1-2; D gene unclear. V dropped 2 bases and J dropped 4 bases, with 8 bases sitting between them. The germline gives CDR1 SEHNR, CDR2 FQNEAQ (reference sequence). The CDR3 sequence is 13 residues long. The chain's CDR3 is CASSLSPVYGYTF. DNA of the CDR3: TGTGCCAGCAGCTTATCCCCGGTCTATGGCTACACCTTC. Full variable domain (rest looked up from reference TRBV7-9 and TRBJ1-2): DTGVSQNPRHKITKRGQNVTFRCDPISEHNRLYWYRQTLGQGPEFLTYFQNEAQLEKSRLLSDRFSAERPKGSFSTLEIQRTEQGDSAMYLCASSLSPVYGYTFGSGTRLTVV.

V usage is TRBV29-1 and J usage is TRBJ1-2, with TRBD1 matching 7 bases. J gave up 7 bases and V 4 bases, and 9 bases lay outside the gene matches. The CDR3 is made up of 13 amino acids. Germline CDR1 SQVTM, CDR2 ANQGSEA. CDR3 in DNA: TGCAGCGTTGGGGCATCAGGGGGTACTGGCTACACCTTC. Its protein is CSVGASGGTGYTF.

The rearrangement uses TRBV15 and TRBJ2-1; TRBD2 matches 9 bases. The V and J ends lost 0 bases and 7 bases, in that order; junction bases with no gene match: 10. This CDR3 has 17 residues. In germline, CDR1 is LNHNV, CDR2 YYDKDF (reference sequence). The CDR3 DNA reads TGTGCCACCAGCAGAGATTGGTTGCGGGAGGGCGGGAATGAGCAGTTCTTC. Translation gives CATSRDWLREGGNEQFF.

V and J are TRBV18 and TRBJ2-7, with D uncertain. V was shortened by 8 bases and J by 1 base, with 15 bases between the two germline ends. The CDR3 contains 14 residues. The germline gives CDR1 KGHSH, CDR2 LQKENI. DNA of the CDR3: TGTGCCAGCAGACCAGCAGGCAGTTCCTACGAGCAGTACTTC. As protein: CASRPAGSSYEQYF.

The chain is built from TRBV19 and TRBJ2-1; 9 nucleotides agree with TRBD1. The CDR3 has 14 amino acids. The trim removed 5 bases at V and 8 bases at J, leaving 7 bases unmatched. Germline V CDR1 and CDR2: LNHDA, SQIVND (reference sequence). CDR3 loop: CASSHRDRVHEQFF. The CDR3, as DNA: TGTGCCAGTAGTCACCGGGACAGGGTACATGAGCAGTTCTTC.